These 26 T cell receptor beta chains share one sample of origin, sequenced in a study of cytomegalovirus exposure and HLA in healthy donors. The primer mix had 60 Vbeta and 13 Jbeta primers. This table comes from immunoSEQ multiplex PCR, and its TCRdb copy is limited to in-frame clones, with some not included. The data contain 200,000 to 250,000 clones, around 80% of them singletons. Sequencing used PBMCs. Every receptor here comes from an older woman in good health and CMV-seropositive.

CDR3: CASSYDRGSYEQYF. The CDR3 bases are TGTGCCAGCAGTTACGACCGAGGGTCCTACGAGCAGTACTTC. This rearrangement joins TRBV6-5 to TRBJ2-7; TRBD2 is a possible D gene (5 bases). The V end was cut by 2 bases, the J end by 1 base, with 9 bases between. The CDR3 is 14 residues long. CDR1 is MNHEY and CDR2 is SVGAGI in the germline V gene.

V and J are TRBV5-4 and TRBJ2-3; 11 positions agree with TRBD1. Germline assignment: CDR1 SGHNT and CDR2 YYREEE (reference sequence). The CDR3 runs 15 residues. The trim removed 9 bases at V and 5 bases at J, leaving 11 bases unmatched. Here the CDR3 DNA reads TGTGCCATACAATTACTAGGGACAGGGGGAGATACGCAGTATTTT. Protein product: CAIQLLGTGGDTQYF. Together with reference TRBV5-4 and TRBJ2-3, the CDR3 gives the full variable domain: ETGVTQSPTHLIKTRGQQVTLRCSSQSGHNTVSWYQQALGQGPQFIFQYYREEENGRGNFPPRFSGLQFPNYSSELNVNALELDDSALYLCAIQLLGTGGDTQYFGPGTRLTVL.

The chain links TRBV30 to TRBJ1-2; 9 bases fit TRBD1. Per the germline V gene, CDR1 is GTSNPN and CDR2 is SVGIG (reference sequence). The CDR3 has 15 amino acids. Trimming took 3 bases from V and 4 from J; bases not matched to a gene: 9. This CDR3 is CAWRGQGLGIYGYTF. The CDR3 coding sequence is TGTGCCTGGAGAGGACAGGGGCTAGGAATCTATGGCTACACCTTC.

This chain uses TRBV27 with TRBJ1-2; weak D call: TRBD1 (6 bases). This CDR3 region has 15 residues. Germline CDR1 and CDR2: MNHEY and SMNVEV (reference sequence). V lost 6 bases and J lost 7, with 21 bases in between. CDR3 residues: CASRKEQGLGRGYTF. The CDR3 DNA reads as TGTGCCAGCAGGAAAGAACAGGGTCTTGGTCGTGGCTACACCTTC.

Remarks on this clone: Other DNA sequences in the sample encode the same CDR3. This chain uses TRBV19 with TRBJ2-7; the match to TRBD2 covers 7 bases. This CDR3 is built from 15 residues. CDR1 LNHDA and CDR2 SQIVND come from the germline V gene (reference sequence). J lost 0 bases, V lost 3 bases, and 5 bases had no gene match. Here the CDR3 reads CASSIDGGGSYEQYF. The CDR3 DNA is TGTGCCAGTAGTATTGACGGCGGGGGCTCCTACGAGCAGTACTTC. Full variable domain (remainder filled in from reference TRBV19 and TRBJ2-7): DGGITQSPKYLFRKEGQNVTLSCEQNLNHDAMYWYRQDPGQGLRLIYYSQIVNDFQKGDIAEGYSVSREKKESFPLTVTSAQKNPTAFYLCASSIDGGGSYEQYFGPGTRLTVT.

CDR3 amino acids: CASRPGTANYGYTF. CDR3 coding DNA: TGTGCCAGCAGGCCCGGGACAGCTAACTATGGCTACACCTTC. V is TRBV6-4 and J is TRBJ1-2, with 7 bases aligning to TRBD1. This CDR3 spans 14 amino acids. V shed 6 bases and J 0 bases; nucleotides not matched to a gene: 4. Germline V gene sequence: CDR1 MRHNA, CDR2 SNTAGT.

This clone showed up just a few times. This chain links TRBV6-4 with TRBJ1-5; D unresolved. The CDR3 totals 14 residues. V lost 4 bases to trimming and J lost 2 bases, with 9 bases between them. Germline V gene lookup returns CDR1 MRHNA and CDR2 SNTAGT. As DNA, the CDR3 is TGTGCCAGCAGTGGCGATGAAGGCAATCAGCCCCAGCATTTT. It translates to CASSGDEGNQPQHF.

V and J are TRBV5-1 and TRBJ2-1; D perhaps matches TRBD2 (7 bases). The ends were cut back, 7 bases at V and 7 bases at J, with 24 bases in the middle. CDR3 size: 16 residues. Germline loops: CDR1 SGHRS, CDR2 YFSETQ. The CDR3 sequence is CASDLGGGWEKNEQFF. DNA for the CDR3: TGCGCCAGCGATTTGGGGGGGGGCTGGGAAAAGAATGAGCAGTTCTTC.

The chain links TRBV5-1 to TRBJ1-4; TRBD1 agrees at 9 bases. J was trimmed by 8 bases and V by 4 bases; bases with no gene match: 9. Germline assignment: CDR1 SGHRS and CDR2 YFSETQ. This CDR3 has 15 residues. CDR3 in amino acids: CASSDPQGAREKLFF. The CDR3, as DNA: TGCGCCAGCAGCGACCCACAGGGGGCGAGGGAAAAACTGTTTTTT.

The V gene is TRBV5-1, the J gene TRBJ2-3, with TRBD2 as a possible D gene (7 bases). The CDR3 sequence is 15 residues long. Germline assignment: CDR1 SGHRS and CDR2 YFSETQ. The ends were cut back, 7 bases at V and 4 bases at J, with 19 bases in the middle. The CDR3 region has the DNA TGCGCCAGCGTCCTTGGGGGGGGCATTTCAGATACGCAGTATTTT. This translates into CASVLGGGISDTQYF.

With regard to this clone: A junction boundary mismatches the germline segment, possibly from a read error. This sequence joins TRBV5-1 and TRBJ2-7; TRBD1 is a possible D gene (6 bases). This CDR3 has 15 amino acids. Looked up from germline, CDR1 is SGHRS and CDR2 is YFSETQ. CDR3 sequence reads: CASKTGGVASYEQYF. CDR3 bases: TGCGCTAGCAAGACTGGGGGCGTCGCCTCCTACGAGCAGTACTTC.

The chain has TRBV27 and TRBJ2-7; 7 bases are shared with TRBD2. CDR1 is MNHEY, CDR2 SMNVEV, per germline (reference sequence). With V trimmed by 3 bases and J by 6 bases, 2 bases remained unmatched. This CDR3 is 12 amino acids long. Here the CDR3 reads CASSLRGTEQYF. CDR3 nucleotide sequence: TGTGCCAGCAGTTTGCGGGGGACCGAGCAGTACTTC.

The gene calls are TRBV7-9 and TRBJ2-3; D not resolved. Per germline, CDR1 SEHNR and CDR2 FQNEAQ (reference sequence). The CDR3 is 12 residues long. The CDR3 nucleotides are TGTGCAAGCCACTTCGCCCCAGATACGCAGTATTTT. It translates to CASHFAPDTQYF. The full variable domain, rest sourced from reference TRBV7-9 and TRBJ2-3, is DTGVSQNPRHKITKRGQNVTFRCDPISEHNRLYWYRQTLGQGPEFLTYFQNEAQLEKSRLLSDRFSAERPKGSFSTLEIQRTEQGDSAMYLCASHFAPDTQYFGPGTRLTVL.

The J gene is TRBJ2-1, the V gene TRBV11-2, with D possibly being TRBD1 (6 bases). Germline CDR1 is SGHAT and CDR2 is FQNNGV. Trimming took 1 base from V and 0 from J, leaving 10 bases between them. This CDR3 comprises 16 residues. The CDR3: CASSLAQGSSYNEQFF. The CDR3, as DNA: TGTGCCAGCAGCTTAGCGCAGGGGAGCTCCTACAATGAGCAGTTCTTC.

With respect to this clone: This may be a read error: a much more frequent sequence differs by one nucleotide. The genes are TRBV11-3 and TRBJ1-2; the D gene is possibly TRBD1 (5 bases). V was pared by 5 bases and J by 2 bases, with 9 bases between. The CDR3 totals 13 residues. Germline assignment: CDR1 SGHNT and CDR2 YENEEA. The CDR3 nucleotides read TGTGCCAGCAGCCGTGACAGCAACTATGGCTACACCTTC. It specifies CASSRDSNYGYTF.

CDR3 in amino acids: CASSPYGNQPQHF. In DNA form, the CDR3 reads TGTGCCAGCAGTCCCTACGGCAATCAGCCCCAGCATTTT. This sequence joins TRBV28 and TRBJ1-5; D unclear. Germline lookup yields CDR1 MDHEN and CDR2 SYDVKM. V was pared by 5 bases and J by 2 bases, with 7 bases between. The length of the CDR3 is 13 residues. The whole variable domain, remainder taken from reference TRBV28 and TRBJ1-5, is DVKVTQSSRYLVKRTGEKVFLECVQDMDHENMFWYRQDPGLGLRLIYFSYDVKMKEKGDIPEGYSVSREKKERFSLILESASTNQTSMYLCASSPYGNQPQHFGDGTRLSIL.

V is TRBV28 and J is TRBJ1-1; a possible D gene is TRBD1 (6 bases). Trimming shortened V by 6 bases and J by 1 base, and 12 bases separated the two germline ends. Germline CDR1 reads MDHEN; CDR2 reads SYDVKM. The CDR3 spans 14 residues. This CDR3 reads CASSRRQANTEAFF. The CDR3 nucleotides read TGTGCCAGCAGCCGACGACAGGCGAACACTGAAGCTTTCTTT.

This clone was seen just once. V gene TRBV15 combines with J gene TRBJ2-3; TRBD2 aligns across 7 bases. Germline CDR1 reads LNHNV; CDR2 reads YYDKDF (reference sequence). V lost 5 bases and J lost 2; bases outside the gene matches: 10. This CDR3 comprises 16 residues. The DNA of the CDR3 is TGTGCCACCAGCCCTGGGGGAGCGGGGTCCACAGATACGCAGTATTTT. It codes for CATSPGGAGSTDTQYF.

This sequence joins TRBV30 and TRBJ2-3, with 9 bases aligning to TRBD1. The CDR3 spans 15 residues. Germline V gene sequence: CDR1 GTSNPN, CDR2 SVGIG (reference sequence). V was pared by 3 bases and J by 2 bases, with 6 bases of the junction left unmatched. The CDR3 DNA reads TGTGCCTGGAGCGAAAGGACAGGGGACACAGATACGCAGTATTTT. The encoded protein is CAWSERTGDTDTQYF.

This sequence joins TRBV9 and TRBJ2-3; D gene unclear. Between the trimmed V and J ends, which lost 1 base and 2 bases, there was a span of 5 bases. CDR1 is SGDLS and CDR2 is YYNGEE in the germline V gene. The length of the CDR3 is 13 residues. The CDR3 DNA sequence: TGTGCCAGCAGCGTATCTTCCACAGATACGCAGTATTTT. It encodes CASSVSSTDTQYF.

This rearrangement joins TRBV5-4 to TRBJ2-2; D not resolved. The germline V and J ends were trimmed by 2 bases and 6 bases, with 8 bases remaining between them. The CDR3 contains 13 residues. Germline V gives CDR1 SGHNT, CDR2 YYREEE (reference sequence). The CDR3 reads CASSFDIPGELFF. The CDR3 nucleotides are TGTGCCAGCAGCTTCGACATCCCCGGGGAGCTGTTTTTT.

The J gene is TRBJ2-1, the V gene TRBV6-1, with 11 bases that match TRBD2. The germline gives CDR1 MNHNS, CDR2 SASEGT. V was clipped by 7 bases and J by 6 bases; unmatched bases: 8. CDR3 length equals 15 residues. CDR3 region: CASITGTSGTNEQFF. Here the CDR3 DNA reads TGTGCCAGCATTACCGGGACTAGCGGAACCAATGAGCAGTTCTTC.

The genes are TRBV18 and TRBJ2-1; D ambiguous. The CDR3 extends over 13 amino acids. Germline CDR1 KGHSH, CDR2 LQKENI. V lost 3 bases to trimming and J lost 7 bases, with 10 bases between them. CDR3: CASSPSLENEQFF. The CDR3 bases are TGTGCCAGCTCACCGTCTCTAGAAAATGAGCAGTTCTTC.

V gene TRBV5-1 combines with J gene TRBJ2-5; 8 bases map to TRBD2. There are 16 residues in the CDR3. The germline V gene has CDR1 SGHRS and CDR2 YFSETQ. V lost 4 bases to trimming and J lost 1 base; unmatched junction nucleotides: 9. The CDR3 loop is CASSPPERGLQETQYF. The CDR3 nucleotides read TGCGCCAGCAGCCCGCCCGAGCGGGGGCTCCAAGAGACCCAGTACTTC.

The CDR3 bases are TGTGCCAGCAGCGTAGGGGGGACTAGGGAAGAGACCCAGTACTTC. Translated, it gives CASSVGGTREETQYF. The chain recombines TRBV9 with TRBJ2-5; 8 bases match TRBD2. CDR1 and CDR2 (germline): SGDLS, YYNGEE. The CDR3 has 15 amino acids. V gave up 0 bases and J gave up 3 bases; unmatched junction bases: 4. Together with reference TRBV9 and TRBJ2-5, the CDR3 gives the full variable domain: DSGVTQTPKHLITATGQRVTLRCSPRSGDLSVYWYQQSLDQGLQFLIQYYNGEERAKGNILERFSAQQFPDLHSELNLSSLELGDSALYFCASSVGGTREETQYFGPGTRLLVL.

CDR3 region: CASSIQGAAGNTIYF. Written as DNA, the CDR3 is TGTGCCAGTAGTATTCAGGGGGCGGCTGGAAACACCATATATTTT. J is TRBJ1-3 and V is TRBV19; TRBD1 matches 8 bases. Germline CDR1 reads LNHDA; CDR2 reads SQIVND (reference sequence). Trimming removed 3 bases from V and 2 bases from J; junction bases left unmatched: 3. This CDR3 is 15 amino acids long.